This entry concerns a single TCR beta chain. As yet, its antigen is unknown. Trimming took 0 bases from V and 3 from J; bases not matched to a gene: 8. The length of the CDR3 is 18 residues. Germline CDR1 reads LGHNA; CDR2 reads YSLEER. This record comes from a study of human thymus T cells. The data were produced by immunoSEQ multiplex PCR, yet TCRdb's version contains in-frame clones alone and is incomplete. The data contain 120,000 or so clones, approximately 96% of them seen just once; the ten biggest clones take up less than 0.03%. General study findings and limits: In unrelated individuals, thymic repertoires overlapped highly, according to related research.

The source of the thymus tissue was resections taken during corrective heart surgery. Sequenced: thymus tissue. V gene TRBV4-3 combines with J gene TRBJ2-2, with 9 nucleotides matching TRBD2. The origin of this receptor is a boy in the first two years of life with a congenital heart defect but otherwise immunologically healthy. The CDR3 DNA sequence: TGCGCCAGCAGCCAAGATACGCTAGCGGGGTCGGACACCGGGGAGCTGTTTTTT. Its translation: CASSQDTLAGSDTGELFF.